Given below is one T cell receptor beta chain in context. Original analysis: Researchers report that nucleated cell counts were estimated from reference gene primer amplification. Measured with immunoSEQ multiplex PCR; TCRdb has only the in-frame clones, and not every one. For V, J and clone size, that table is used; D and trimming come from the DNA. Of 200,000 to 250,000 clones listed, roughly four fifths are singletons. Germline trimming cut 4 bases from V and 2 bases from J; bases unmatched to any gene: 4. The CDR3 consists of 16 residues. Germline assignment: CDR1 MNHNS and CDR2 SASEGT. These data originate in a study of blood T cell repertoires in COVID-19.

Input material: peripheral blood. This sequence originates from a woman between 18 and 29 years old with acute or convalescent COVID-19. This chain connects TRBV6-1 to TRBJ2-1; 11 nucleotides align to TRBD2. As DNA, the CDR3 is TGTGCCAGCAGTGCTTTAGCGGGAGGGACCTACAATGAGCAGTTCTTC. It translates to CASSALAGGTYNEQFF.